These 13 T cell receptor beta chains originate from one sample sequenced in a study of graft-versus-host responses after intestinal transplantation. These receptors have no identified antigens. Profiling relied on immunoSEQ multiplex PCR, and the TCRdb table lists in-frame clones only, not all of them. Seen here are 89,000 or so clones, around 83% observed once, and the top ten hold roughly 0.83%. The material was unstimulated CD4+ T cells sorted from spleen or lymph node cells, obtained before intestinal transplant. These receptors came from a human donor who received an intestinal transplant.

This chain links TRBV4-2 with TRBJ2-7, with 9 bases identical to TRBD1. The J segment lost 2 bases and the V segment lost 1 base, leaving 9 bases of the junction unmatched. This CDR3 comprises 17 residues. The germline CDR1 and CDR2 sequences are LGHNA and YNFKEQ. The CDR3 region has the DNA TGTGCCAGCAGCCAAGGAGGGGCCTGGGACAGGGCCTACGAGCAGTACTTC. This codes for CASSQGGAWDRAYEQYF.

The V call is TRBV2, the J call TRBJ1-6; D unclear. This CDR3 contains 12 residues. Germline CDR1 SNHLY, CDR2 FYNNEI. The V end lost 9 bases, the J end lost 6 bases, and 9 bases lay between the germline ends. In DNA, the CDR3 is TGTGCCAGTGGACTTCTTAATTCACCCCTCCACTTT. As protein: CASGLLNSPLHF.

This chain connects TRBV6-5 to TRBJ2-5; TRBD2 aligns across 15 bases. Germline-derived CDR1 and CDR2 are MNHEY and SVGAGI. V shed 4 bases and J 11 bases; nucleotides not matched to a gene: 11. CDR3 length: 16 amino acids. The CDR3: CASSFGLAGGAGEQYF. For the CDR3, the DNA is TGTGCCAGCAGTTTCGGACTAGCGGGGGGGGCTGGGGAGCAGTACTTC.

The chain has TRBV7-2 and TRBJ2-7; the match to TRBD1 covers 7 bases. The CDR3 is 16 amino acids. The V segment lost 2 bases and the J segment 3 bases; nucleotides outside the gene matches: 10. Germline loops: CDR1 SGHTA, CDR2 FQGNSA. The CDR3 DNA is TGTGCCAGCAGCTTAATCGGGACAGTAATACTCTACGAGCAGTACTTC. This codes for CASSLIGTVILYEQYF.

This clone was detected only once. Within the sample, other DNA sequences also encode this same CDR3. The rearrangement joins TRBV5-1 to TRBJ1-4; no reliable D call. V lost 3 bases to trimming and J lost 0 bases, with 6 bases between them. This CDR3 region has 14 residues. Per germline, CDR1 SGHRS and CDR2 YFSETQ. The CDR3 reads CASSSGTTNEKLFF. The CDR3 DNA reads TGCGCCAGCAGCTCAGGAACAACTAATGAAAAACTGTTTTTT.

The rearrangement uses TRBV19 and TRBJ2-1; 8 bases map to TRBD2. V lost 2 bases, J lost 4 bases, and 4 bases stayed unmatched. CDR3 length: 15 amino acids. Germline CDR1 is LNHDA and CDR2 is SQIVND (reference sequence). CDR3 in DNA: TGTGCCAGTAGTATACGAACTAGCGGATACAATGAGCAGTTCTTC. It specifies CASSIRTSGYNEQFF.

This chain's CDR3 is CASSKGETINEQFF. As DNA, the CDR3 is TGCGCCAGCAGCAAGGGGGAGACAATCAATGAGCAGTTCTTC. The chain couples TRBV5-1 to TRBJ2-1, with D possibly being TRBD1 (6 bases). V was pared by 4 bases and J by 6 bases, with 14 bases between. CDR1 and CDR2 (germline): SGHRS, YFSETQ. The CDR3 spans 14 residues. Based on the CDR3 plus reference TRBV5-1 and TRBJ2-1, the full variable domain is KAGVTQTPRYLIKTRGQQVTLSCSPISGHRSVSWYQQTPGQGLQFLFEYFSETQRNKGNFPGRFSGRQFSNSRSEMNVSTLELGDSALYLCASSKGETINEQFFGPGTRLTVL.

CDR3 sequence: CASSVDFGNYGYTF. The CDR3 region has the DNA TGTGCCAGCAGTGTGGACTTCGGTAACTATGGCTACACCTTC. The rearrangement joins TRBV2 to TRBJ1-2; D call uncertain. Germline CDR1 is SNHLY and CDR2 is FYNNEI. Trimming removed 4 bases from V and 1 base from J, with 10 bases in between. The CDR3 is 14 residues long.

The J gene is TRBJ1-2, the V gene TRBV6-5; no clear D. CDR1 is MNHEY and CDR2 is SVGAGI in the germline V gene. This CDR3 has 14 residues. The V end lost 0 bases, the J end lost 2 bases, and 7 bases lay between the germline ends. CDR3 amino acids: CASSYSFRNYGYTF. DNA of the CDR3: TGTGCCAGCAGTTACTCGTTCCGGAACTATGGCTACACCTTC.

The rearrangement joins TRBV5-1 to TRBJ2-7; D might be TRBD2 (5 bases). V lost 7 bases, J lost 5 bases, and 16 bases lay in between. The germline CDR1 and CDR2 sequences are SGHRS and YFSETQ. The CDR3 runs to 13 residues. DNA of the CDR3: TGCGCCAGCGGTACCGCAGAGAGGGACGAGCAGTACTTC. Protein: CASGTAERDEQYF. The full variable domain, with the rest looked up from reference TRBV5-1 and TRBJ2-7, is KAGVTQTPRYLIKTRGQQVTLSCSPISGHRSVSWYQQTPGQGLQFLFEYFSETQRNKGNFPGRFSGRQFSNSRSEMNVSTLELGDSALYLCASGTAERDEQYFGPGTRLTVT.

In this sample, this clone turned up once. The J gene is TRBJ2-4, the V gene TRBV27; 7 nucleotides align to TRBD1. The CDR3 covers 14 residues. Trimming took 8 bases from V and 3 from J; bases not matched to a gene: 7. Germline V lookup: CDR1 MNHEY, CDR2 SMNVEV (reference sequence). The CDR3 protein is CASRGGFGKNIQYF. DNA of the CDR3: TGTGCCAGCCGAGGGGGCTTCGGCAAAAACATTCAGTACTTC.

This chain links TRBV29-1 with TRBJ2-2, with 15 bases fitting TRBD2. This CDR3 has 17 residues. Germline-derived CDR1 and CDR2 are SQVTM and ANQGSEA. The junction had 12 bases not matched to a gene; V was cut back by 6 bases and J by 7 bases. This chain's CDR3 is CSVPRTSGGARSGELFF. The CDR3 bases are TGCAGCGTCCCCAGGACTAGCGGGGGGGCCAGGAGCGGGGAGCTGTTTTTT.

This chain links TRBV15 with TRBJ2-7; 11 bases line up with TRBD1. The CDR3 length is 15 residues. Germline values: CDR1 LNHNV, CDR2 YYDKDF (reference sequence). V shed 1 base, J shed 5 bases, and the junction held 4 bases outside the gene matches. This CDR3 reads CATSRGRTGGNEQYF. The CDR3, as DNA: TGTGCCACCAGCAGAGGCCGGACAGGGGGCAACGAGCAGTACTTC.